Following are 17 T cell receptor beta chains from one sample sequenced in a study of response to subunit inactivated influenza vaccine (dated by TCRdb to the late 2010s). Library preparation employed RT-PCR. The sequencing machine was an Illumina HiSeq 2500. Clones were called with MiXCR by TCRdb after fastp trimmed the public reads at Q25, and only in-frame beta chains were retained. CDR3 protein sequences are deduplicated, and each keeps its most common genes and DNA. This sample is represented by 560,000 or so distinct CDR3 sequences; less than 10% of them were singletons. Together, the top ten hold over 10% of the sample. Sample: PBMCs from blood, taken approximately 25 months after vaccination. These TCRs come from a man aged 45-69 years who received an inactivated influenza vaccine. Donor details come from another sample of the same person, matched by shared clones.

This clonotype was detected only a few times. CDR3 sequence (DNA): TGTGCCACCAGTGATCGAGGACTAGCGGGAGTAAGGTCCTACAATGAGCAGTTCTTC. It codes for CATSDRGLAGVRSYNEQFF. The rearrangement links TRBV24-1 to TRBJ2-1; 13 bases agree with TRBD2. The CDR3 runs to 19 residues. Per germline, CDR1 KGHDR and CDR2 SFDVKD. The ends lost 3 bases at V and 1 base at J; junction bases unmatched: 8.

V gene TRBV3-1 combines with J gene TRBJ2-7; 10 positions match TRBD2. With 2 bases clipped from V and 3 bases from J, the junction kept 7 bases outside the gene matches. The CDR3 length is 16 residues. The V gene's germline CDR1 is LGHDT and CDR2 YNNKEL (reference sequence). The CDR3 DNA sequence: TGTGCCAGCAGCCAACCGGGACTAGCGACAATCTACGAGCAGTACTTC. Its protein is CASSQPGLATIYEQYF.

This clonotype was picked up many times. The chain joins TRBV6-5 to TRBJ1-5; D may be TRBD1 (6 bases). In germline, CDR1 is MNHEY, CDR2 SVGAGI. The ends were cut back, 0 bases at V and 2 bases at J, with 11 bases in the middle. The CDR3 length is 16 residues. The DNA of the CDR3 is TGTGCCAGCAGTTACTCGGGGGGGGCTGGCAATCAGCCCCAGCATTTT. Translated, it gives CASSYSGGAGNQPQHF.

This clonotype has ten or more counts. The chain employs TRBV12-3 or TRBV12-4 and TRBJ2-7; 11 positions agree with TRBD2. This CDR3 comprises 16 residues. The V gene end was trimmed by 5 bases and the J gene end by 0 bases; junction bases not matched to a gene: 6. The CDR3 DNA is TGTGCCAGCAGTCTCCGACTAGCGGGGAGCTCCTACGAGCAGTACTTC. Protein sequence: CASSLRLAGSSYEQYF.

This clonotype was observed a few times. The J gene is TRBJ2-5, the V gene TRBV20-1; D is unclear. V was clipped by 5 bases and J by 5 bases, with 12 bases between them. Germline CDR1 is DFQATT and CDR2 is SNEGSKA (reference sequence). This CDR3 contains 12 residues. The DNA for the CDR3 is TGCAGTGCTCCGGGCCGCGCTGAGACCCAGTACTTC. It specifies CSAPGRAETQYF.

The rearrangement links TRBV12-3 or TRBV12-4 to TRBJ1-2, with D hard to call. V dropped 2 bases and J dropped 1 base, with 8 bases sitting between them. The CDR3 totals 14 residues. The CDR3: CASSLKAVNYGYTF. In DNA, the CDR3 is TGTGCCAGCAGTTTAAAGGCAGTTAACTATGGCTACACCTTC.

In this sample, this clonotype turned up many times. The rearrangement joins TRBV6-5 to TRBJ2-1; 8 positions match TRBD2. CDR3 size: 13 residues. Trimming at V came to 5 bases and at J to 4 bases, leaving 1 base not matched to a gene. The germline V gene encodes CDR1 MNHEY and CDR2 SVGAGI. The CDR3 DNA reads TGTGCCAGCAGTCGCGGGGGGTACAATGAGCAGTTCTTC. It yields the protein CASSRGGYNEQFF.

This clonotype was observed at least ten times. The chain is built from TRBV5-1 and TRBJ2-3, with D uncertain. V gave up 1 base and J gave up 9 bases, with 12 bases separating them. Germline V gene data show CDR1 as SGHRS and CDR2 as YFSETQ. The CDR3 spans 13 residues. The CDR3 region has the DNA TGCGCCAGCAGCTTGCAACCCGCAGGCACGCAGTATTTT. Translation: CASSLQPAGTQYF.

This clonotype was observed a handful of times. The CDR3: CASSPNRGGYTEAFF. In DNA, the CDR3 is TGTGCCAGCAGCCCAAACAGGGGGGGGTACACTGAAGCTTTCTTT. The gene calls are TRBV3-1 and TRBJ1-1; 8 bases line up with TRBD1. CDR3 length: 15 amino acids. From germline, CDR1 is LGHDT and CDR2 YNNKEL (reference sequence). V trimming: 4 bases; J trimming: 3 bases; junction bases outside the gene matches: 7.

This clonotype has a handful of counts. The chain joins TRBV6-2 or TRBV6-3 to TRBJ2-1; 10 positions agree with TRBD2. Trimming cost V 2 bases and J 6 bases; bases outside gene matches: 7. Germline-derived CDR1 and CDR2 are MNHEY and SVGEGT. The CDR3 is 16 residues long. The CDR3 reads CASSYQRGGISNEQFF. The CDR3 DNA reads TGTGCCAGCAGTTACCAGCGGGGGGGCATAAGCAATGAGCAGTTCTTC.

The CDR3 coding sequence is TGTGCCAGCACCCGGTTCAGGGAGCGAGAGACCCAGTACTTC. Translation gives CASTRFRERETQYF. The chain couples TRBV5-6 to TRBJ2-5; possibly TRBD1 or TRBD2 for D (5 bases each). The CDR3 is 14 amino acids. V was pared by 6 bases and J by 4 bases, with 16 bases between. CDR1 SGHDT and CDR2 YYEEEE come from the germline V gene.

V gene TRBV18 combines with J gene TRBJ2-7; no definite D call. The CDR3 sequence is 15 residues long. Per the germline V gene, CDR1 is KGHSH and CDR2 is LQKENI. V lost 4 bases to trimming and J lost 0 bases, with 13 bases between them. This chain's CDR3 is CASSRSPDNSYEQYF. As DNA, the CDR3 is TGTGCCAGCTCACGATCCCCAGACAACTCCTACGAGCAGTACTTC.

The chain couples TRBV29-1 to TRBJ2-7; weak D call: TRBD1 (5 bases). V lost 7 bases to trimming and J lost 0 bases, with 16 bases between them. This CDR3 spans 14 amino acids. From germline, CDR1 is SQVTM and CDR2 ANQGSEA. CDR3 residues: CSAAADTASYEQYF. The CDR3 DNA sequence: TGCAGCGCAGCTGCGGACACCGCCTCCTACGAGCAGTACTTC.

CDR3 region: CASSVSGLAREQYF. The CDR3 nucleotides are TGTGCCAGCAGCGTATCCGGACTAGCGCGGGAGCAGTACTTC. V and J are TRBV9 and TRBJ2-7; 9 bases fit TRBD2. Germline loops: CDR1 SGDLS, CDR2 YYNGEE. The CDR3 loop spans 14 amino acids. With 1 base clipped from V and 7 bases from J, the junction kept 6 bases outside the gene matches.

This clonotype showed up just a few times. CDR3 protein: CASSQERAYEQYF. CDR3 nucleotide sequence: TGCGCCAGCAGCCAAGAACGGGCCTACGAGCAGTACTTC. This chain joins TRBV4-1 and TRBJ2-7, with D hard to call. V shed 0 bases and J shed 2 bases, with 5 bases lying between them. This CDR3 comprises 13 residues. Germline CDR1 is MGHRA and CDR2 is YSYEKL.

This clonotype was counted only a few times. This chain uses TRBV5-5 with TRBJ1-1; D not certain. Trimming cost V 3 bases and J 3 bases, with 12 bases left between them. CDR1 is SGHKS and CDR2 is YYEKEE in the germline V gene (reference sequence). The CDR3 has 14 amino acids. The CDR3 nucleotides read TGTGCCAGCAGCTCCCTTTGGGGAGACACTGAAGCTTTCTTT. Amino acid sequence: CASSSLWGDTEAFF.

CDR3 protein: CSASTPSGRYQETQYF. In DNA form, the CDR3 reads TGCAGTGCTAGTACCCCTAGCGGGAGATACCAAGAGACCCAGTACTTC. The V call is TRBV20-1, the J call TRBJ2-5; 10 bases match TRBD2. CDR1 and CDR2 (germline): DFQATT, SNEGSKA (reference sequence). Trimming at V came to 3 bases and at J to 0 bases, leaving 7 bases not matched to a gene. The CDR3 is made up of 16 amino acids.